This is a list of T cell receptor beta chains from one sample in a study of CD8 T cells in Susac syndrome. Via MiXCR, TCRdb re-called the immunoSEQ multiplex PCR reads, giving one row per CDR3 protein. Among around 270,000 distinct CDR3 sequences, 75% to 90% were seen once, and the ten largest hold approximately 0.18%. The specimen was CD8+ T cells from PBMCs. The receptors were gathered from a human donor with multiple sclerosis. CDR3s include the opening cysteine and the closing phenylalanine or tryptophan. Each record gives: J gene, clone size, D gene, V gene, CDR3 protein, CDR3 DNA. The D gene is left open where the match is weak. Size is omitted from some rows. Given values are once, few, many or a class for expanded clones.

j_call: TRBJ1-5; clone_size: NA; d_call: NA; v_call: TRBV2; cdr3_aa: CASSETGASNQPQHF; cdr3_nt: TGTGCCAGCAGTGAAACGGGAGCTAGCAATCAGCCCCAGCATTTT
j_call: TRBJ2-1; clone_size: NA; d_call: NA; v_call: TRBV2; cdr3_aa: CASISEQADEQFF; cdr3_nt: TGTGCCAGCATCTCCGAGCAGGCCGATGAGCAGTTCTTC
j_call: TRBJ2-7; clone_size: NA; d_call: TRBD1; v_call: TRBV20-1; cdr3_aa: CSARDPQGLYEQYF; cdr3_nt: TGCAGTGCTAGGGATCCACAGGGGCTGTACGAGCAGTACTTC
j_call: TRBJ1-5; clone_size: NA; d_call: TRBD1; v_call: TRBV9; cdr3_aa: CASSEQGGNQPQHF; cdr3_nt: TGTGCCAGCAGCGAACAGGGGGGGAATCAGCCCCAGCATTTT
j_call: TRBJ2-7; clone_size: NA; d_call: NA; v_call: TRBV27; cdr3_aa: CASSLLGLQGSSEQYF; cdr3_nt: TGTGCCAGCAGTTTACTGGGGTTACAGGGTTCGTCCGAGCAGTACTTC
j_call: TRBJ2-7; clone_size: NA; d_call: NA; v_call: TRBV24-1; cdr3_aa: CATKEGANYEQYF; cdr3_nt: TGTGCCACCAAGGAGGGGGCTAACTACGAGCAGTACTTC
j_call: TRBJ2-3; clone_size: NA; d_call: TRBD2; v_call: TRBV5-8; cdr3_aa: CASSTTSLVLDTQYF; cdr3_nt: TGTGCCAGCAGCACGACTAGCTTGGTTCTAGATACGCAGTATTTT
j_call: TRBJ1-1; clone_size: NA; d_call: NA; v_call: TRBV5-1; cdr3_aa: CASSLGLQGTTEAFF; cdr3_nt: TGCGCCAGCAGCTTGGGCCTACAGGGCACCACTGAAGCTTTCTTT
j_call: TRBJ1-2; clone_size: NA; d_call: NA; v_call: TRBV6-2/TRBV6-3; cdr3_aa: CASSYSTREFGGYTF; cdr3_nt: TGTGCCAGCAGTTACTCGACCAGGGAATTCGGTGGCTACACCTTC
j_call: TRBJ2-5; clone_size: NA; d_call: TRBD2; v_call: TRBV7-9; cdr3_aa: CASSPKKGLGEETQYF; cdr3_nt: TGTGCCAGCAGCCCCAAAAAGGGACTAGGGGAAGAGACCCAGTACTTC
j_call: TRBJ1-2; clone_size: NA; d_call: NA; v_call: TRBV20-1; cdr3_aa: CSAGPTVQGFYGYTF; cdr3_nt: TGCAGTGCTGGCCCGACAGTTCAAGGTTTCTATGGCTACACCTTC
j_call: TRBJ2-3; clone_size: once; d_call: NA; v_call: TRBV6-4; cdr3_aa: CASSDAAGADTQYF; cdr3_nt: TGTGCCAGCAGTGACGCGGCAGGGGCAGATACGCAGTATTTT
j_call: TRBJ2-7; clone_size: NA; d_call: TRBD2; v_call: TRBV3-1; cdr3_aa: CASRAGEHYEQYF; cdr3_nt: TGTGCCAGCAGGGCGGGAGAGCACTACGAGCAGTACTTC
j_call: TRBJ2-7; clone_size: NA; d_call: TRBD2; v_call: TRBV20-1; cdr3_aa: CSARDETSGSVVYEQYF; cdr3_nt: TGCAGTGCTAGAGATGAGACTAGCGGGAGTGTAGTCTACGAGCAGTACTTC
j_call: TRBJ2-1; clone_size: NA; d_call: TRBD1; v_call: TRBV15; cdr3_aa: CATSRPRQGSYNEQFF; cdr3_nt: TGTGCCACCAGCAGACCCCGACAGGGATCCTACAATGAGCAGTTCTTC
j_call: TRBJ2-3; clone_size: NA; d_call: NA; v_call: TRBV19; cdr3_aa: CASSIDPRQPDGDTQYF; cdr3_nt: TGTGCCAGTAGTATAGACCCTCGTCAGCCTGATGGAGATACGCAGTATTTT
j_call: TRBJ2-1; clone_size: NA; d_call: NA; v_call: TRBV27; cdr3_aa: CASIDSDGGEQFF; cdr3_nt: TGTGCCAGCATTGACTCGGACGGGGGTGAGCAGTTCTTC
j_call: TRBJ2-2; clone_size: NA; d_call: NA; v_call: TRBV27; cdr3_aa: CASSPQSATGELFF; cdr3_nt: TGTGCCAGCAGTCCCCAATCAGCCACCGGGGAGCTGTTTTTT
j_call: TRBJ2-5; clone_size: NA; d_call: NA; v_call: TRBV4-3; cdr3_aa: CASSPVTGSETQYF; cdr3_nt: TGCGCCAGCAGCCCTGTTACAGGGAGCGAGACCCAGTACTTC
j_call: TRBJ2-1; clone_size: NA; d_call: TRBD2; v_call: TRBV4-1; cdr3_aa: CASSQERGLARAGLLYNEQFF; cdr3_nt: TGCGCCAGCAGCCAAGAAAGGGGACTAGCGAGAGCCGGGCTACTGTACAATGAGCAGTTCTTC
j_call: TRBJ2-7; clone_size: NA; d_call: TRBD2; v_call: TRBV12-3/TRBV12-4; cdr3_aa: CASSPSSGGAPILYF; cdr3_nt: TGTGCCAGCAGTCCTTCTAGCGGGGGGGCCCCCATCCTGTACTTC
j_call: TRBJ2-7; clone_size: NA; d_call: TRBD2; v_call: TRBV29-1; cdr3_aa: CSAVASGSYEQYF; cdr3_nt: TGCAGCGCGGTTGCTAGCGGGTCCTACGAGCAGTACTTC
j_call: TRBJ2-5; clone_size: NA; d_call: TRBD1; v_call: TRBV4-3; cdr3_aa: CASSQGVSGTGKTQYF; cdr3_nt: TGCGCCAGCAGCCAAGGAGTCTCCGGGACAGGAAAGACCCAGTACTTC